A single sample gave rise to the 5 T cell receptor beta chains below, sequenced in a study of naive and memory T cell subsets (TCRdb year 2017). Receptor libraries were prepared by UMI-ligation and nested PCR. Sequencing relied on an Illumina MiSeq. The beta constant-region primer was an equimolar mix of two oligonucleotides covering both TRBC1 and TRBC2. The public reads were quality trimmed at Q25 with fastp and then assembled into clones with MiXCR by TCRdb, keeping productive beta chains. Duplicate CDR3 protein sequences are folded into a single record with the most common DNA and genes. In all, the sample holds about 90,000 distinct CDR3 sequences, and 5.5% to 8.5% of those were seen once. Together, the top ten hold 1.6% of the sample. Material for sequencing was central memory CD4+ T cells from blood. In light of the paper, this sample's cell subset or site label describes: central memory, CD45RA- CD27+. The receptors here all came from a human donor in good health.

V and J are TRBV7-2 and TRBJ2-1, with TRBD2 matching over 12 bases. Losses at the gene ends were 4 bases for V and 7 bases for J; bases not matched to a gene: 5. Germline loops: CDR1 SGHTA, CDR2 FQGNSA. The CDR3 covers 15 residues. The CDR3 DNA reads as TGTGCCAGCAGCTCCTGGACTAGCGGGACAAATGAGCAGTTCTTC. This encodes CASSSWTSGTNEQFF.

This clonotype was counted many times. This CDR3 reads CASSLGTTAEGSYEQYF. The CDR3, as DNA: TGTGCCAGCAGCTTGGGGACTACGGCTGAGGGTTCCTACGAGCAGTACTTC. This chain joins TRBV5-4 and TRBJ2-7; D is possibly TRBD2 (6 bases). Germline V lookup: CDR1 SGHNT, CDR2 YYREEE (reference sequence). The CDR3 sequence is 17 residues long. Trimming removed 0 bases from V and 1 base from J, with 17 bases in between.

The sample holds a few counts of this clonotype. This likely comes from a read error, as the CDR3 has no conserved phenylalanine or tryptophan at its end. The chain recombines TRBV4-3 with TRBJ2-4; 10 nucleotides agree with TRBD2. The CDR3 sequence is 17 residues long. Germline CDR1 is LGHNA and CDR2 is YSLEER. J lost 5 bases, V lost 3 bases, and 10 bases had no gene match. The CDR3 reads CASSHYATSGLQNIQYS. The CDR3 nucleotides read TGCGCCAGCAGCCACTACGCGACTAGCGGGCTCCAAAACATTCAGTACTCC.

Of note for this clonotype: The junction departs from germline at one end; a sequencing error may be responsible. This chain uses TRBV15 with TRBJ2-5; D is possibly TRBD1 or TRBD2 (5 bases each). The CDR3 sequence is 13 residues long. Germline CDR1 is LNHNV and CDR2 is YYDKDF (reference sequence). CDR3 nucleotide sequence: TGTGCCACCAGCAACGAGATCAGTGGGACCCTGTACTTC. This gives the protein CATSNEISGTLYF.

At least ten counts were recorded for this clonotype. V is TRBV18 and J is TRBJ1-2, with unresolved D. The V gene lost 2 bases and the J gene lost 4 bases, with 14 bases spanning the gap. The CDR3 extends over 15 amino acids. The germline gives CDR1 KGHSH, CDR2 LQKENI. CDR3 sequence (DNA): TGTGCCAGCTCACCAGGTTCCACGTACGGCTATGGCTACACCTTC. Protein: CASSPGSTYGYGYTF. The variable domain in full, completed from reference TRBV18 and TRBJ1-2, reads NAGVMQNPRHLVRRRGQEARLRCSPMKGHSHVYWYRQLPEEGLKFMVYLQKENIIDESGMPKERFSAEFPKEGPSILRIQQVVRGDSAAYFCASSPGSTYGYGYTFGSGTRLTVV.